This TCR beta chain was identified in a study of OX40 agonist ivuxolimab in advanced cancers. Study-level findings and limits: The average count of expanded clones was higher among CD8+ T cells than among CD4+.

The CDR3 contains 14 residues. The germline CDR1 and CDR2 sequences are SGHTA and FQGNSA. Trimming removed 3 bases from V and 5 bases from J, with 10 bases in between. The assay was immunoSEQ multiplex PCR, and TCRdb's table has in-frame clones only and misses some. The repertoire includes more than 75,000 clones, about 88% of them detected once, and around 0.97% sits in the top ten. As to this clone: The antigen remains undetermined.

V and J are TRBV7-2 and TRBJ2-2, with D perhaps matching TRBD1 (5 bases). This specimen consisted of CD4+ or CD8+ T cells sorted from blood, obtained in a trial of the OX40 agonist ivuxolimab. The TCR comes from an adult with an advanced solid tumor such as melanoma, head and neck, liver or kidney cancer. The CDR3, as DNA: TGTGCCAGCAGCTTCACAGGAATGACCGGGGAGCTGTTTTTT. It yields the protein CASSFTGMTGELFF.